This T cell receptor beta chain was observed in a study of a mutant IDH1 vaccine in newly diagnosed glioma. Turning to the study itself: Vaccine administration was initiated 4-6 weeks following radiotherapy alone, or with temozolomide cycles.

As regards this clone: Its target is not known.

The ends were cut back, 6 bases at V and 3 bases at J, with 11 bases in the middle. Germline-derived CDR1 and CDR2 are MNHNY and SVGAGI (reference sequence). The CDR3 has 14 residues. Assay used: immunoSEQ multiplex PCR; TCRdb lists only in-frame clones, some missing. The sample yields 50,000 or so clones, 78% seen once. The time point: week 5, during vaccination. In the vaccine, a single dose held 300 ug of the mutant IDH1 20-mer peptide, along with topical imiquimod. This chain links TRBV6-6 with TRBJ2-2; either TRBD1 or TRBD2 may supply D (5 bases each). The receptor was isolated from a woman in her 40s with glioma. This sample comprised PBMCs, obtained from a glioma patient whose treatment included an IDH1 peptide vaccine. CDR3 amino acids: CASRPGPDTGELFF. The CDR3 nucleotides are TGTGCCAGCAGACCGGGACCGGACACCGGGGAGCTGTTTTTT.